The 16 T cell receptor beta chains reported below all come from one sample, sequenced in a study of CD8 T cells in Susac syndrome. It was with random hexamers that roughly 0.5 to 1 ug RNA was reverse transcribed. MiXCR, run by TCRdb on the immunoSEQ multiplex PCR reads, gives a single entry per CDR3 protein. The sample consists of approximately 210,000 distinct CDR3 sequences, approximately 94% of them appearing once. The material sequenced was CD4+ T cells from PBMCs. These receptors were collected from a human donor with Susac syndrome.

The chain carries TRBV6-5 and TRBJ2-6, with no clear D. The CDR3 covers 16 residues. Trimming removed 2 bases from V and 0 bases from J, with 8 bases in between. The germline CDR1 and CDR2 sequences are MNHEY and SVGAGI. CDR3 nucleotide sequence: TGTGCCAGCAGTTACGGACGGCTCTCTGGGGCCAACGTCCTGACTTTC. It translates to CASSYGRLSGANVLTF.

CDR3 amino acids: CASSSGRAEYGYTF. The CDR3 nucleotides read TGTGCCAGCAGCTCAGGCAGGGCTGAATATGGCTACACCTTC. V is TRBV5-4 and J is TRBJ1-2; weak D call: TRBD1 (5 bases). This CDR3 comprises 14 residues. Trimming shortened V by 3 bases and J by 5 bases, and 14 bases separated the two germline ends. Germline values: CDR1 SGHNT, CDR2 YYREEE (reference sequence).

The chain is built from TRBV2 and TRBJ2-3; D may be TRBD1 (5 bases). V shed 7 bases and J shed 5 bases, with 13 bases lying between them. This CDR3 has 13 residues. Germline CDR1 reads SNHLY; CDR2 reads FYNNEI. CDR3 sequence (DNA): TGTGCCAGCACAGGGTCCCCTGGAGATACGCAGTATTTT. This translates into CASTGSPGDTQYF.

The V call is TRBV12-3 or TRBV12-4, the J call TRBJ1-1, with D tentatively TRBD1 (5 bases). Trimming stripped 6 bases from V and 5 bases from J, with 16 bases between. This CDR3 is 14 amino acids long. CDR3 in amino acids: CASSRGTAVTEAFF. The CDR3 region has the DNA TGTGCCAGCAGCCGCGGGACGGCGGTAACTGAAGCTTTCTTT.

The rearrangement links TRBV29-1 to TRBJ1-3; D possibly corresponds to TRBD1 (5 bases). Per germline, CDR1 SQVTM and CDR2 ANQGSEA. Trimming cost V 6 bases and J 2 bases, with 11 bases left between them. CDR3 length equals 13 residues. The CDR3 coding sequence is TGCAGCGTCCAGGAGGGGCCTGGAAACACCATATATTTT. Its protein is CSVQEGPGNTIYF. The full variable domain, in which reference TRBV29-1 and TRBJ1-3 provide the parts outside the CDR3, is SAVISQKPSRDICQRGTSLTIQCQVDSQVTMMFWYRQQPGQSLTLIATANQGSEATYESGFVIDKFPISRPNLTFSTLTVSNMSPEDSSIYLCSVQEGPGNTIYFGEGSWLTVV.

This chain connects TRBV20-1 to TRBJ1-2; D is undetermined. Per germline, CDR1 DFQATT and CDR2 SNEGSKA (reference sequence). The V end lost 6 bases, the J end lost 2 bases, and 13 bases lay between the germline ends. CDR3 length: 13 residues. The DNA of the CDR3 is TGCAGTGCCAAAAGCGACATAAACTATGGCTACACCTTC. Translation: CSAKSDINYGYTF.

V is TRBV12-3 or TRBV12-4 and J is TRBJ1-2, with 7 nucleotides matching TRBD1. The CDR3 runs to 14 residues. Trimming took 5 bases from V and 4 from J; bases not matched to a gene: 7. CDR3 coding DNA: TGTGCCAGCAGTCCCGGGACAGCCCGCTATGGCTACACCTTC. Amino acids: CASSPGTARYGYTF.

The chain links TRBV6-6 to TRBJ1-2; the match to TRBD1 covers 11 bases. V lost 4 bases and J lost 4; bases outside the gene matches: 5. Per germline, CDR1 MNHNY and CDR2 SVGAGI (reference sequence). The CDR3 has 15 amino acids. The CDR3 sequence is CASSFRTGGLYGYTF. The CDR3, as DNA: TGTGCCAGCAGTTTCCGGACAGGGGGCCTCTATGGCTACACCTTC.

This clonotype was seen a single time. V is TRBV9 and J is TRBJ2-7, with 11 bases fitting TRBD2. The CDR3 is made up of 14 amino acids. J lost 7 bases, V lost 5 bases, and 8 bases had no gene match. Germline assignment: CDR1 SGDLS and CDR2 YYNGEE. Here the CDR3 DNA reads TGTGCCAGCAGTTCTCTAGCGGGGGGTGAGGAGCAGTACTTC. Translating gives CASSSLAGGEEQYF.

CDR3 sequence: CASSPVRDQETQYF. CDR3 DNA: TGTGCCAGCTCACCCGTAAGGGACCAAGAGACCCAGTACTTC. V gene TRBV18 combines with J gene TRBJ2-5; D remains ambiguous. V lost 3 bases, J lost 0 bases, and 8 bases lay in between. The CDR3 sequence is 14 residues long. Germline V gives CDR1 KGHSH, CDR2 LQKENI.

This chain links TRBV19 with TRBJ2-2, with a possible D match to TRBD1 (5 bases). Germline CDR1 is LNHDA and CDR2 is SQIVND (reference sequence). Trimming cost V 7 bases and J 1 base, with 19 bases left between them. There are 17 residues in the CDR3. The CDR3 DNA reads TGTGCCAGTACCCCTCAGGGTGGGGTGTTGAACACCGGGGAGCTGTTTTTT. Amino acid sequence: CASTPQGGVLNTGELFF.

This sequence joins TRBV12-3 or TRBV12-4 and TRBJ1-3; tentatively, D is TRBD1 (5 bases). The CDR3 is 14 residues long. Trimming stripped 7 bases from V and 0 bases from J, with 10 bases between. CDR3 sequence: CASTPDISGNTIYF. The CDR3 bases are TGTGCCAGCACCCCGGACATCTCTGGAAACACCATATATTTT.

This rearrangement joins TRBV20-1 to TRBJ1-2; D gene unclear. Germline V lookup: CDR1 DFQATT, CDR2 SNEGSKA (reference sequence). V lost 4 bases, J lost 0 bases, and 6 bases lay in between. CDR3 length: 12 amino acids. The CDR3 loop is CSANDPNYGYTF. The CDR3 DNA sequence: TGCAGTGCTAACGACCCTAACTATGGCTACACCTTC.

The V and J genes are TRBV11-2 and TRBJ2-7; 8 bases map to TRBD1. Germline values: CDR1 SGHAT, CDR2 FQNNGV. V dropped 5 bases and J dropped 5; count of bases not matched to a gene: 5. This CDR3 has 13 amino acids. CDR3 sequence: CASSATGVDEQYF. The CDR3 nucleotides are TGTGCCAGCAGCGCGACAGGGGTCGACGAGCAGTACTTC.

The chain is built from TRBV7-3 and TRBJ2-2; a possible D gene is TRBD1 (6 bases). The CDR3 length is 15 residues. Germline-derived CDR1 and CDR2 are SGHTA and FQGTGA. Trimming removed 3 bases at V and 1 base at J, with 9 bases between. DNA for the CDR3: TGTGCCAGCAGCTTGGACAGCCAGAACACCGGGGAGCTGTTTTTT. Translation: CASSLDSQNTGELFF.

V usage is TRBV7-9 and J usage is TRBJ2-7; D call uncertain. CDR1 is SEHNR and CDR2 is FQNEAQ in the germline V gene (reference sequence). This CDR3 has 14 amino acids. The V end lost 4 bases, the J end lost 2 bases, and 12 bases lay between the germline ends. CDR3 loop: CASSSLNRPYEQYF. In nucleotides, the CDR3 is TGTGCCAGCAGCTCCCTAAATCGGCCCTACGAGCAGTACTTC.